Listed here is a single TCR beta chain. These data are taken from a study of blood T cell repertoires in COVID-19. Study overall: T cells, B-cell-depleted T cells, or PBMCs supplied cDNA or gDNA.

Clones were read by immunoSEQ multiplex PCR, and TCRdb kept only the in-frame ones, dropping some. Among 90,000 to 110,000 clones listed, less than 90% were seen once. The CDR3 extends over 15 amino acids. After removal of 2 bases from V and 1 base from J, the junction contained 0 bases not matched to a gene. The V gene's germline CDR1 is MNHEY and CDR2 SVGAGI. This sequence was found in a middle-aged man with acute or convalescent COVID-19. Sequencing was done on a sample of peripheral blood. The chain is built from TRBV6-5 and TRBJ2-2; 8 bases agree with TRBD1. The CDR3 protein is CASSYGTGNTGELFF. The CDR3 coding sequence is TGTGCCAGCAGTTACGGGACAGGGAACACCGGGGAGCTGTTTTTT.